This T cell receptor (beta chain) was sequenced during a study of shared clonotypes between healthy human individuals. General study findings and limits: Researchers sampled blood only, noting tissue repertoires likely differ. Rarefaction indicated that sorted-subset sequencing remained incomplete although depth was large.

CDR1 LGHNA and CDR2 YNFKEQ come from the germline V gene. The CDR3 contains 14 residues. Using immunoSEQ multiplex PCR, the repertoire was profiled, and TCRdb retains in-frame clones only, with some absent. The data hold approximately 1.1 million clones, with 70% to 80% observed a single time. On this clone: Antigen specificity is unknown.

This receptor was obtained from a man aged 18 to 29 in good health. Some clones in this sample may be carry-over from other donors' samples. This rearrangement joins TRBV4-2 to TRBJ2-5; no clear D. The J call may be mistaken, given a closer DNA end match to TRBJ2-7. The sequenced sample consisted of memory CD4+ T cells from PBMCs. Subset given: CD45RA-negative fraction. The CDR3 DNA reads as TGTGCCAGCAGCCAAGGTCCGGCCTCCTACGAGCAGTACTTC. This translates into CASSQGPASYEQYF.